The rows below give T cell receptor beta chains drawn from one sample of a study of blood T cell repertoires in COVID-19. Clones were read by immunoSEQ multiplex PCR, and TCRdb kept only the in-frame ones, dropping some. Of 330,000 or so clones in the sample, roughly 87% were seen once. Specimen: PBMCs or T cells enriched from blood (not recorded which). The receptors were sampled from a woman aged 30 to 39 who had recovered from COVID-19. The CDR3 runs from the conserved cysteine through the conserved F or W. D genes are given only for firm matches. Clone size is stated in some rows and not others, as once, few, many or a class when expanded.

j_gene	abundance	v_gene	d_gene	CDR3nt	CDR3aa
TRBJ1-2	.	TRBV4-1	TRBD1	TGCGCCAGCAGCCAAGTTCGACAGGGGGGAACTAACTATGGCTACACCTTC	CASSQVRQGGTNYGYTF
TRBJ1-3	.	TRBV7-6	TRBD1	TGTGCCAGCAGCATAGGGACAGCTGCTGGAAACACCATATATTTT	CASSIGTAAGNTIYF
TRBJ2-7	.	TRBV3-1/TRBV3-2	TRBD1	TGTGCCAGCAGCCAAGATGCAGGGACAGGGAGCTACGAGCAGTACTTC	CASSQDAGTGSYEQYF
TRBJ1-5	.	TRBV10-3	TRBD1	TGTGCCATCAGTGCGGGACAGGGAGGCAATCAGCCCCAGCATTTT	CAISAGQGGNQPQHF
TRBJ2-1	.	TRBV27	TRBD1	TGTGCCAGCAGATTTTCGGGACAGACCTACAATGAGCAGTTCTTC	CASRFSGQTYNEQFF
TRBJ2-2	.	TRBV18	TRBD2	TGTGCCAGCTCACCAATGGCCGGACTAGCGAGTTCCGGGGAGCTGTTTTTT	CASSPMAGLASSGELFF
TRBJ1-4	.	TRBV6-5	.	TGTGCCAGCAGGAAACAGGGTTGGGAAAAACTGTTTTTT	CASRKQGWEKLFF
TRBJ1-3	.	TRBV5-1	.	TGCGCCAGCAGCCAAATCCCTGGAAACACCATATATTTT	CASSQIPGNTIYF
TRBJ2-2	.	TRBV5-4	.	TGTGCCAGCAGGCTTGGGCAGCCTCCGAACACCGGGGAGCTGTTTTTT	CASRLGQPPNTGELFF
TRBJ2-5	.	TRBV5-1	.	TGCGCCAGCAGCTTAAATAGCGTGGGAGAGACCCAGTACTTC	CASSLNSVGETQYF
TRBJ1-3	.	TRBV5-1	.	TGCGCCAGCAGCTCACAGGGCCTAACTGGAAACACCATATATTTT	CASSSQGLTGNTIYF
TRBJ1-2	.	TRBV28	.	TGTGCCAGCCGGGGGGGACCCGATGGCTACACCTTC	CASRGGPDGYTF
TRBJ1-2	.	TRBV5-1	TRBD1	TGCGCCAGCAGCCCCCCGACAGGGCCCTACACCTTC	CASSPPTGPYTF
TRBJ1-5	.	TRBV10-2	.	TGCGCCAGCAGTGATTCGGGGGAGGATCAGCCCCAGCATTTT	CASSDSGEDQPQHF
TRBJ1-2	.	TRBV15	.	TGTGCCACCAGCAGACAGGGGAAAGATGGCTACACCTTC	CATSRQGKDGYTF
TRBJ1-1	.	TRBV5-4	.	TGTGCCAGCAGCCCAACCTCGGACAGGAACACTGAAGCTTTCTTT	CASSPTSDRNTEAFF
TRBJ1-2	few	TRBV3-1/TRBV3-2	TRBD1	TGTGCCAGCAGCCAGGGACAGGGGAACCGTGGCTACACCTTC	CASSQGQGNRGYTF
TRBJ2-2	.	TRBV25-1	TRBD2	TGTGCCAGCAGCAATAGCGGGGCCGCCGGGGAGCTGTTTTTT	CASSNSGAAGELFF
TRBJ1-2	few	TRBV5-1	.	TGCGCCAGCAGCCCCGACGGGGTTTCTAACTATGGCTACACCTTC	CASSPDGVSNYGYTF
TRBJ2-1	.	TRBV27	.	TGTGCCAGCAGTTTATCCCCCACCGACAGATACTACAATGAGCAGTTCTTC	CASSLSPTDRYYNEQFF
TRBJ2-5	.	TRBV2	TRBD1	TGTGCCAGCAGTGACGGGACAGGGCATGAGACCCAGTACTTC	CASSDGTGHETQYF
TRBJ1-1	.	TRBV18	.	TGTGCCAGCTCGCCCCCCCCAGGGGCTGAAGCTTTCTTT	CASSPPPGAEAFF
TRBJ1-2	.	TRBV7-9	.	TGTGCCAGCAGTTTCGTCGATGGGGCGGTTGGCTACACCTTC	CASSFVDGAVGYTF
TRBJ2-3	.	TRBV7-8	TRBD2	TGTGCCAGCAGCTCTAGCGGGGGCCCCCAGGGTACGCAGTATTTT	CASSSSGGPQGTQYF